The clone carrying this T cell receptor beta chain has just a few counts. Amplification targeted TCR beta CDR3 regions from RNA transcripts. TCR CDR3 underwent first-round RT-PCR with the HTBI primer set. One entry per CDR3 protein results from TCRdb running MiXCR on the multiplex PCR reads. The repertoire holds approximately 520,000 distinct CDR3 sequences, with less than 25% as singletons. This specimen comes from a study of T cells in Graves' hyperthyroidism and ophthalmopathy. Patients aged 18 to 65 with hyperthyroidism were newly diagnosed, with duration under 2 months. The CDR3 contains 14 residues. V was shortened by 6 bases and J by 2 bases, with 11 bases between the two germline ends. The germline V gene has CDR1 DFQATT and CDR2 SNEGSKA (reference sequence).

The sequenced sample consisted of blood. This chain joins TRBV20-1 and TRBJ1-6; D perhaps matches TRBD1 (6 bases). This clonotype was sampled from a man aged 18 to 35 with Graves' hyperthyroidism. In nucleotides, the CDR3 is TGCAGTGCCGGCCGGACAGCCTATAATTCACCCCTCCACTTT. This codes for CSAGRTAYNSPLHF.